This TCR beta chain was found in a study of breast tumors, draining lymph nodes, adjacent tissues. Findings of the study overall: Most tumor T cells seemingly derive from lymph node, then expand in tumor. Luminal-like breast cancer showed significantly higher tumor–nontumor repertoire similarity than basal-like. Compared with lymph nodes, tumors were less diverse; compared with nontumor tissue, more.

One entry per CDR3 protein, called by TCRdb with MiXCR from the multiplex PCR reads. This table has 100,000 to 150,000 distinct CDR3 sequences, 20% to 25% appearing once. Breast cancer patients provided tissue from their axillary draining lymph nodes. This clonotype was recorded at least ten times. The antigen remains unidentified. Germline CDR1 is SQVTM and CDR2 is ANQGSEA. Trimming left V 2 bases short and J 9 bases short, with 20 bases between. This CDR3 is built from 15 residues. This TCR derives from a female donor with breast cancer. Some clones in this sample may be carry-over from other donors' samples. Sequencing input: axillary lymph node tissue. This chain links TRBV29-1 with TRBJ2-1, with D possibly matching TRBD2 (6 bases). The CDR3 DNA sequence: TGCAGCGTTGAAACCCGGGACTCTCGGGGGTTTGAGCAGTTCTTC. Amino acids: CSVETRDSRGFEQFF.